A selection of T cell receptor beta chains follows, all from one sample in a study of CD8 T cells in ankylosing spondylitis. TCRdb re-called the 5' RACE reads with MiXCR, one entry per CDR3 protein. This sample has over 150,000 distinct CDR3 sequences, with around 13% found just once. Sample: blood, either unsorted or a sorted T cell fraction (not recorded which). The receptor source for this set is a male donor with ankylosing spondylitis or in good health (not recorded which). Both conserved end residues are part of each CDR3. A D gene is named only where the DNA matches it firmly. Clone size is stated in some rows and not others, as once, few, many or a class when expanded.

cdr3_length	v_call	j_call	clone_size	d_call	cdr3_aa	cdr3_nt
15	TRBV7-9	TRBJ2-5	few	-	CASSLGGRHVETQYF	TGTGCCAGCAGCTTAGGTGGCCGACACGTGGAGACCCAGTACTTC
15	TRBV12-3/TRBV12-4	TRBJ1-2	many	TRBD1	CASSRGTGGNYGYTF	TGTGCCAGCAGTCGCGGGACAGGGGGCAACTATGGCTACACCTTC
17	TRBV4-1	TRBJ2-3	-	TRBD2	CASSQDSAGGGTDTQYF	TGCGCCAGCAGCCAAGATTCGGCGGGAGGAGGCACAGATACGCAGTATTTT
13	TRBV4-1	TRBJ2-7	few	-	CASSQDGRYEQYF	TGCGCCAGCAGCCAAGACGGTCGATACGAGCAGTACTTC
14	TRBV10-1	TRBJ1-6	few	-	CASSDVRGRSPLHF	TGCGCCAGCAGTGATGTCCGGGGAAGATCACCCCTCCACTTT
11	TRBV29-1	TRBJ2-1	few	-	CSALRGNEQFF	TGCAGCGCCCTCAGGGGTAATGAGCAGTTCTTC
13	TRBV30	TRBJ1-2	-	-	CAWSVFEGNGYTF	TGTGCCTGGAGTGTTTTTGAGGGTAATGGCTACACCTTC
20	TRBV21-1	TRBJ2-7	-	-	CASSSRDPGPRLPFGNEQYF	TGTGCCAGCAGCTCCAGGGACCCAGGGCCGAGGCTACCATTTGGGAACGAGCAGTACTTC
20	TRBV25-1	TRBJ2-3	-	TRBD2	CASSDPDRVKAGGPADTQYF	TGTGCCAGCAGTGACCCGGACAGGGTGAAAGCGGGAGGGCCGGCAGATACGCAGTATTTT
13	TRBV5-1	TRBJ2-1	-	-	CASSLSGHNEQFF	TGCGCCAGCAGCTTGAGTGGGCACAATGAGCAGTTCTTC
15	TRBV5-1	TRBJ2-1	many	TRBD2	CASSLAGGPGNEQFF	TGCGCCAGCAGCCTAGCGGGAGGGCCGGGGAATGAGCAGTTCTTC
18	TRBV7-8	TRBJ2-1	-	TRBD2	CASSLGLAGGNSYNEQFF	TGTGCCAGCAGCCTGGGACTAGCGGGGGGAAACTCCTACAATGAGCAGTTCTTC